Presented here are 11 T cell receptor beta chains from one specimen sequenced in a study of CD8 T cells in Susac syndrome. cDNA came from about 0.46 to 1 ug RNA primed by random hexamers. One entry per CDR3 protein results from TCRdb running MiXCR on the immunoSEQ multiplex PCR reads. The table shows about 130,000 distinct CDR3 sequences, with around 94% occurring only once. Sequencing used CD8+ T cells from PBMCs. These receptors all stem from a human donor with Susac syndrome.

This sequence joins TRBV9 and TRBJ1-6; perhaps TRBD1 as D (5 bases). V shed 3 bases and J shed 6 bases, with 19 bases lying between them. This CDR3 has 17 amino acids. Germline V lookup: CDR1 SGDLS, CDR2 YYNGEE. The DNA of the CDR3 is TGTGCCAGCAGCGCAATGGTGGAGGGACCCGCTAATTCACCCCTCCACTTT. Its translation is CASSAMVEGPANSPLHF.

The chain links TRBV20-1 to TRBJ2-7; TRBD2 aligns across 10 bases. CDR1 and CDR2 (germline): DFQATT, SNEGSKA (reference sequence). The V segment lost 6 bases and the J segment 2 bases; nucleotides outside the gene matches: 7. The CDR3 loop spans 14 amino acids. The CDR3 protein is CSAEGTSVAYEQYF. The DNA of the CDR3 is TGCAGTGCAGAAGGGACTAGCGTAGCCTACGAGCAGTACTTC.

The chain recombines TRBV6-2 or TRBV6-3 with TRBJ1-2, with 12 bases fitting TRBD1. V was pared by 7 bases and J by 7 bases, with 7 bases of the junction left unmatched. The CDR3 totals 14 residues. Per the germline V gene, CDR1 is MNHEY and CDR2 is SVGEGT. This CDR3 reads CASNIRDRGLGYTF. In DNA, the CDR3 is TGTGCCAGCAACATACGGGACAGGGGGCTTGGCTACACCTTC.

This sequence joins TRBV6-5 and TRBJ1-1, with 7 bases fitting TRBD1. J was trimmed by 8 bases and V by 2 bases; bases with no gene match: 5. This CDR3 is 13 amino acids long. Germline V gene lookup returns CDR1 MNHEY and CDR2 SVGAGI. The DNA for the CDR3 is TGTGCCAGCAGTTACGCAGGGGGTGAAGAAGCTTTCTTT. Encoded protein: CASSYAGGEEAFF.

The chain links TRBV29-1 to TRBJ2-3, with D possibly TRBD1 on 6 matching bases. Trimming stripped 5 bases from V and 5 bases from J, with 11 bases between. Germline CDR1 SQVTM, CDR2 ANQGSEA. The CDR3 extends over 12 amino acids. CDR3 DNA: TGCAGCGTTACAGGGTCGGGAGATACGCAGTATTTT. It codes for CSVTGSGDTQYF.

The chain couples TRBV6-1 to TRBJ1-1, with 8 bases identical to TRBD1. CDR3 size: 16 residues. The V gene end was trimmed by 2 bases and the J gene end by 6 bases; junction bases not matched to a gene: 11. Germline CDR1 reads MNHNS; CDR2 reads SASEGT. The CDR3 sequence is CASSERRQGILAEAFF. The CDR3 DNA is TGTGCCAGCAGTGAAAGGAGACAGGGGATACTTGCTGAAGCTTTCTTT.

The genes are TRBV7-3 and TRBJ2-3; 7 nucleotides match TRBD2. This CDR3 is built from 16 residues. Unmatched junction bases numbered 6, after V lost 2 bases and J lost 1 base. Germline V gene data show CDR1 as SGHTA and CDR2 as FQGTGA. The CDR3 coding sequence is TGTGCCAGCAGCTTATTGGCGGGAGAGGGCACAGATACGCAGTATTTT. It encodes CASSLLAGEGTDTQYF.

The chain couples TRBV10-3 to TRBJ2-1; 8 positions match TRBD2. Germline V gives CDR1 ENHRY, CDR2 SYGVKD. J gave up 7 bases and V 2 bases, and 13 bases lay outside the gene matches. CDR3 length equals 17 residues. The CDR3: CAISEPRTSGHRNEQFF. The CDR3 nucleotides read TGTGCCATCAGTGAGCCTAGAACTAGCGGCCACCGGAATGAGCAGTTCTTC.

The chain couples TRBV4-1 to TRBJ2-1; the D gene could be TRBD1 or TRBD2 (5 bases each). This CDR3 spans 14 amino acids. V lost 0 bases and J 9 bases, leaving 12 bases between the germline ends. Germline V gene data show CDR1 as MGHRA and CDR2 as YSYEKL. The CDR3 loop reads CASSQDLSGAEQFF. In nucleotides, the CDR3 is TGCGCCAGCAGCCAAGATTTGTCCGGGGCTGAGCAGTTCTTC.

V usage is TRBV27 and J usage is TRBJ1-6; D unclear. Trimming removed 6 bases from V and 7 bases from J, with 10 bases in between. The germline gives CDR1 MNHEY, CDR2 SMNVEV (reference sequence). The CDR3 extends over 13 amino acids. The CDR3 spells CASSPVKNSPLHF. The CDR3 DNA reads as TGTGCCAGCAGCCCGGTTAAGAATTCACCCCTCCACTTT.

This clonotype was recorded only once. The chain recombines TRBV4-3 with TRBJ1-2; a possible D gene is TRBD1 (5 bases). Trimming removed 0 bases from V and 8 bases from J, with 10 bases in between. Germline V gene lookup returns CDR1 LGHNA and CDR2 YSLEER. The CDR3 loop spans 13 amino acids. DNA for the CDR3: TGCGCCAGCAGCCAAGATCAAGGGGTAGGCTACACCTTC. Encoded protein: CASSQDQGVGYTF.